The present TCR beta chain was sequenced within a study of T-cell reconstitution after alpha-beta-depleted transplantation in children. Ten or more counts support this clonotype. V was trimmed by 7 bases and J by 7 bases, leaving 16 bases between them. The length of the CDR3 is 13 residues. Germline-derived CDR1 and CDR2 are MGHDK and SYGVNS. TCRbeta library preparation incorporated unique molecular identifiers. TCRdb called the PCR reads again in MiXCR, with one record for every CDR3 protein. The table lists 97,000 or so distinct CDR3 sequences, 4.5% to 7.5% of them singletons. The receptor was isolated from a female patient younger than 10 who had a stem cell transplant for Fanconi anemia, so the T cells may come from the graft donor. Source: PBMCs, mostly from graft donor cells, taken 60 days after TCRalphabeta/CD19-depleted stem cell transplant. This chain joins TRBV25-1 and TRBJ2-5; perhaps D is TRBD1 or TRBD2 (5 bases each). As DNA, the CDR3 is TGTGCCAGCATGAGGGGAAATTCGGGGACCCAGTACTTC. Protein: CASMRGNSGTQYF.